The T cell receptor beta chain under discussion was sequenced for a study of human T cells and chemical hapten exposure. TCRdb reanalysed the RACE reads using MiXCR and keeps one entry per CDR3 protein. Here the sample spans around 380,000 distinct CDR3 sequences, more than 4.5% being singletons. Documented time point: patch test 1, 2 weeks after DPC sensitization. Noted treatment: therapeutic diphenylcyclopropenone sensitization with weekly scalp DPC. The CDR3 consists of 15 residues. The germline gives CDR1 SGHAT, CDR2 FQNNGV. Trimming cost V 6 bases and J 4 bases, with 16 bases left between them. The J gene is TRBJ2-4, the V gene TRBV11-2, with D possibly being TRBD1 (5 bases). The source material was whole blood, sampled in connection with sensitization to the hapten diphenylcyclopropenone (DPC). The receptor was derived from a woman aged 45-65 years with alopecia areata. Some clones in this sample may be carry-over from other donors' samples. Here the CDR3 reads CASSPFGQGKNIQYF. The CDR3 nucleotides read TGTGCCAGCAGTCCATTCGGCCAGGGTAAAAACATTCAGTACTTC.